Detailed here is one T cell receptor (beta chain). Its antigen is undetermined. The junction shows a germline mismatch at one end, possibly a read error. This sample is drawn from a study of identical twins. Donors were all healthy Caucasians. From the 5' RACE reads, TCRdb called clonotypes with MiXCR, one entry per CDR3 protein. The table shows about 690,000 distinct CDR3 sequences, with roughly 20% occurring only once. The study's findings and limits: In cord blood, abundant beta clonotypes had fewer insertions; memory showed no trend.

The CDR3 runs 17 residues. These data are also associated with another study on T cells expressing NK-cell markers. From that paper: In sorted CD3+CD56+NKG2C+, CD3+CD56+NKG2C- and CD3+CD56-NKG2C+ T cells, TCR beta repertoires were obtained. These clonotypes, the leaders elsewhere, also led the CD3+CD56-NKG2C+ fraction in several donors.

V gene TRBV12-3 or TRBV12-4 combines with J gene TRBJ1-1; TRBD1 might be the D (5 bases). The TCR comes from a young woman in good health. The sample taken for sequencing was PBMCs. The CDR3 region has the DNA TGTGGCAGCAGTTTAATGGCCCCGGGGCACATGAACACTGAAGCTTTCTTT. Its protein is CGSSLMAPGHMNTEAFF.